The rows below give T cell receptor beta chains drawn from one sample of a study of cytomegalovirus exposure and HLA in healthy donors. Produced via immunoSEQ multiplex PCR; TCRdb's table is partial and in-frame only. The sample lists about 360,000 clones, just over 85% occurring once. Sequences were obtained from PBMCs. These receptors came from a woman aged 18-29 years in good health and CMV-seronegative. Each CDR3 is given with its conserved first and last residue. A D gene is named only where the DNA matches it firmly. The size entry is marked missing in some rows and otherwise reads once, few, many or a size class.

CDR3	DNA	J	D	V	size
CASSLLPGQANEKLFF	TGCGCCAGCAGCCTCTTACCGGGACAGGCTAATGAAAAACTGTTTTTT	TRBJ1-4	TRBD1	TRBV4-1	-
CASSFDRNGGELFF	TGCGCCAGCAGCTTTGACAGGAATGGCGGGGAGCTGTTTTTT	TRBJ2-2	-	TRBV5-1	-
CASVRPGTVRRNYGYTF	TGTGCCAGCGTCAGGCCCGGGACAGTGCGACGTAACTATGGCTACACCTTC	TRBJ1-2	TRBD1	TRBV2	-
CASSSGQVRTSNQPQHF	TGTGCCAGCAGTTCGGGACAAGTAAGGACTAGCAATCAGCCCCAGCATTTT	TRBJ1-5	-	TRBV28	-
CASSFRRASEAFF	TGTGCCAGCAGTTTTCGGAGGGCGTCTGAAGCTTTCTTT	TRBJ1-1	-	TRBV28	-
CASSLLDGTSALQETQYF	TGTGCCAGCAGTTTACTGGACGGGACTAGCGCCCTACAAGAGACCCAGTACTTC	TRBJ2-5	TRBD2	TRBV28	-
CASSLAPDTQYF	TGTGCCAGCAGCCTAGCCCCAGATACGCAGTATTTT	TRBJ2-3	-	TRBV2	-
CASSVGTGFNEKLFF	TGTGCCAGCAGCGTCGGGACAGGTTTTAATGAAAAACTGTTTTTT	TRBJ1-4	TRBD1	TRBV7-6	-
CASSSRDRGQDEQFF	TGTGCCAGCAGCTCCCGGGACAGGGGGCAAGATGAGCAGTTCTTC	TRBJ2-1	TRBD1	TRBV13	-
CASTRRSGDTDTQYF	TGCGCCAGCACCCGAAGGAGCGGGGACACAGATACGCAGTATTTT	TRBJ2-3	TRBD2	TRBV10-2	-
CASSLTGNNEQFF	TGTGCCAGCAGTCTCACAGGGAACAATGAGCAGTTCTTC	TRBJ2-1	-	TRBV27	-
CASSLSAVLRRGYNEQFF	TGTGCCAGCAGTTTATCCGCTGTTCTGCGCCGAGGGTACAATGAGCAGTTCTTC	TRBJ2-1	-	TRBV27	-
CASSSRDRGRDEQFF	TGTGCCAGCAGCTCCCGGGACAGGGGGCGCGATGAGCAGTTCTTC	TRBJ2-1	TRBD1	TRBV9	once
CASSFNGGANYEQYF	TGCGCCAGCAGCTTTAATGGGGGCGCGAACTACGAGCAGTACTTC	TRBJ2-7	-	TRBV5-1	-
CASSQDRAAVLTF	TGTGCCAGCAGCCAAGATCGTGCTGCAGTTCTGACTTTC	TRBJ2-6	-	TRBV14	-
CASSLLGTGKDTQYF	TGTGCCAGCAGTTTACTGGGGACAGGGAAAGATACGCAGTATTTT	TRBJ2-3	TRBD1	TRBV27	-
CASGQTSGYEQYF	TGTGCCAGTGGCCAGACTAGCGGGTACGAGCAGTACTTC	TRBJ2-7	TRBD2	TRBV19	-
CASSGTGDRTDTQYF	TGTGCCAGCAGTGGAACGGGGGATCGCACAGATACGCAGTATTTT	TRBJ2-3	-	TRBV6-1	-
CASSQVRTYNEQFF	TGCGCCAGCAGCCAAGTGAGAACTTACAATGAGCAGTTCTTC	TRBJ2-1	-	TRBV4-1	-
CSVEDVGLAQPSTDTQYF	TGCAGCGTTGAAGATGTAGGACTAGCGCAACCTAGCACAGATACGCAGTATTTT	TRBJ2-3	TRBD2	TRBV29-1	-
CASSLSDGAYEQYF	TGTGCCAGCAGTTTATCCGACGGAGCTTACGAGCAGTACTTC	TRBJ2-7	-	TRBV27	-
CASSRQTGGVDGYTF	TGTGCCAGCTCACGACAAACAGGGGGCGTCGATGGCTACACCTTC	TRBJ1-2	TRBD1	TRBV18	-
CASSAESRTQPQHF	TGTGCCAGCAGTGCAGAAAGTCGTACCCAGCCCCAGCATTTT	TRBJ1-5	-	TRBV2	few
CASSYRPGEQFF	TGTGCCAGCAGTTACCGACCGGGTGAGCAGTTCTTC	TRBJ2-1	-	TRBV6-6	-
CASSTRNYGYTF	TGTGCCAGCAGTACAAGAAACTATGGCTACACCTTC	TRBJ1-2	-	TRBV28	-
CASSLWSTGVGNTIYF	TGCGCCAGCAGCTTGTGGTCGACAGGGGTTGGAAACACCATATATTTT	TRBJ1-3	TRBD1	TRBV5-1	-
CASSYSGNTGQPQHF	TGTGCCAGCAGTTATTCGGGGAATACGGGTCAGCCCCAGCATTTT	TRBJ1-5	-	TRBV6-5	-
CASSEPFDRGNEKLFF	TGTGCCAGCAGCGAACCATTCGACAGGGGTAATGAAAAACTGTTTTTT	TRBJ1-4	TRBD1	TRBV7-9	-
CASSQDGRRGYTF	TGCGCCAGCAGCCAAGATGGCAGGCGAGGCTACACCTTC	TRBJ1-2	-	TRBV4-1	-
CASSLGTGIPYNEQFF	TGTGCCAGCAGCTTAGGGACAGGAATACCCTACAATGAGCAGTTCTTC	TRBJ2-1	TRBD1	TRBV7-8	-
CASSPRVGRGTDTQYF	TGTGCCAGCAGCCCAAGAGTTGGCAGGGGCACAGATACGCAGTATTTT	TRBJ2-3	-	TRBV7-9	-
CASSQERVTEAFF	TGCGCCAGCAGCCAAGAGAGGGTAACTGAAGCTTTCTTT	TRBJ1-1	-	TRBV4-1	-
CASSRSGSGADTQYF	TGTGCCAGCAGTCGAAGCGGGAGCGGCGCAGATACGCAGTATTTT	TRBJ2-3	TRBD2	TRBV14	-